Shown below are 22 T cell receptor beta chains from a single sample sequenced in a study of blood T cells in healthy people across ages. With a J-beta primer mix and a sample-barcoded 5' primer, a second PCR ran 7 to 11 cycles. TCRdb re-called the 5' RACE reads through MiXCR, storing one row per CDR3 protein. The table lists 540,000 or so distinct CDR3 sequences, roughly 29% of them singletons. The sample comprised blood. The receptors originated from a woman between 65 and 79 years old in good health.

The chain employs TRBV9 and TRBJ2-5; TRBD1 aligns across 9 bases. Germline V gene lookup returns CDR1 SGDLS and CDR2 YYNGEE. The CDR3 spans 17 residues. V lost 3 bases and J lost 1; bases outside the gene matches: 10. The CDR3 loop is CASSARPLTGGQETQYF. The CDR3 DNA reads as TGTGCCAGCAGCGCCCGACCTTTGACAGGGGGCCAAGAGACCCAGTACTTC. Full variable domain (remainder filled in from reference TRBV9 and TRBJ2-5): DSGVTQTPKHLITATGQRVTLRCSPRSGDLSVYWYQQSLDQGLQFLIQYYNGEERAKGNILERFSAQQFPDLHSELNLSSLELGDSALYFCASSARPLTGGQETQYFGPGTRLLVL.

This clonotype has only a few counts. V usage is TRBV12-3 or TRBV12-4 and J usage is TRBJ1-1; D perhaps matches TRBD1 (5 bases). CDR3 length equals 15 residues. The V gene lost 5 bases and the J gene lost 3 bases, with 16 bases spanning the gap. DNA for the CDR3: TGTGCCAGCAGTCCGAGGGATACGGGGGACACTGAAGCTTTCTTT. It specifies CASSPRDTGDTEAFF.

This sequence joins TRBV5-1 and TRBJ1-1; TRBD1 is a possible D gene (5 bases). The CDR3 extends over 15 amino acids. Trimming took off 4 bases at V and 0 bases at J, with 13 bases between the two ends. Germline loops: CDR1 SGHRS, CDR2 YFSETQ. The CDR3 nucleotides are TGCGCCAGCAGCCCGATCTCGGGACTGAACACTGAAGCTTTCTTT. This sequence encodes CASSPISGLNTEAFF.

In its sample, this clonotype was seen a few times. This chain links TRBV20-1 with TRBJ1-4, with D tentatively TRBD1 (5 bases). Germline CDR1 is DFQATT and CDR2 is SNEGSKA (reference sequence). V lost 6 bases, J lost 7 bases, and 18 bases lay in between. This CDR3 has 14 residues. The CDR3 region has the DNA TGCAGTGCAAGAAAGGGGAATCTGGGTGAAAAACTGTTTTTT. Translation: CSARKGNLGEKLFF.

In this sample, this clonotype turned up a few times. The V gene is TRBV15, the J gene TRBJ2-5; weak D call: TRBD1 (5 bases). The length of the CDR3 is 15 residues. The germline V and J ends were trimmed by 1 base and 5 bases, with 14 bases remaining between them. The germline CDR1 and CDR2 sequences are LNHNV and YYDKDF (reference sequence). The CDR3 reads CATSRAPGLRETQYF. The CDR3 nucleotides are TGTGCCACCAGCAGAGCCCCAGGGTTGAGGGAGACCCAGTACTTC.

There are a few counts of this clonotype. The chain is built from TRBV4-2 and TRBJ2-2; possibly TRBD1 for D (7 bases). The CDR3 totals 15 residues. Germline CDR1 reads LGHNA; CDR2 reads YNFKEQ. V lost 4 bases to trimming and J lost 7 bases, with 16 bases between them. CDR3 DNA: TGTGCCAGCAGCCTCCAGGGGGAGGTAGTCGGGGAGCTGTTTTTT. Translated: CASSLQGEVVGELFF.

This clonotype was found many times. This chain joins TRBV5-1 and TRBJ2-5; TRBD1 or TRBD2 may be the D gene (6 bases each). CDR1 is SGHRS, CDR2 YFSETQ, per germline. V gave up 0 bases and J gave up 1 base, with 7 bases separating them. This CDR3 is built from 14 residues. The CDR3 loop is CASSLGGAQETQYF. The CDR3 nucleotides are TGCGCCAGCAGCTTGGGGGGGGCCCAAGAGACCCAGTACTTC.

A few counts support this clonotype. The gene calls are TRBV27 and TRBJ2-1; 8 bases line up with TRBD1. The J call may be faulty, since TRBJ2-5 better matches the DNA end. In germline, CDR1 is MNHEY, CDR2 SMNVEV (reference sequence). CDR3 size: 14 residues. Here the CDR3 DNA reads TGTGCCAGCAGTTTACAGGGGGCTGGGAAGACCCAGTACTTC. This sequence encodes CASSLQGAGKTQYF.

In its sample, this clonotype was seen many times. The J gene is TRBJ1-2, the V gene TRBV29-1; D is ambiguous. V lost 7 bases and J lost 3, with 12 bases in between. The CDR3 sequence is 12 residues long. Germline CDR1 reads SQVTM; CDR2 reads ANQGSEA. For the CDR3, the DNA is TGCAGCGGTAAAACGAGGGACTATGGCTACACCTTC. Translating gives CSGKTRDYGYTF.

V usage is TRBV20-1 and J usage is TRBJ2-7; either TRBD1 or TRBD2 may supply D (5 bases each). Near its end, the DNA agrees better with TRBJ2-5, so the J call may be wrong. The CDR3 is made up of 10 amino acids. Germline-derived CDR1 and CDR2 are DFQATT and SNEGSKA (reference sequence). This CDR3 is CSGGWETQYF. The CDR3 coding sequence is TGCAGTGGGGGGTGGGAGACCCAGTACTTC.

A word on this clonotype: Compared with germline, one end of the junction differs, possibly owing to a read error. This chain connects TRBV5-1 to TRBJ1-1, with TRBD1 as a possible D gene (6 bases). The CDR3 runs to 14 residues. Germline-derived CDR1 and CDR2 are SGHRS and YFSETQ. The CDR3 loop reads CASSLTTRDTEAFF. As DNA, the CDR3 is TGCGCCAGTAGCTTGACAACGCGGGACACCGAAGCTTTCTTT.

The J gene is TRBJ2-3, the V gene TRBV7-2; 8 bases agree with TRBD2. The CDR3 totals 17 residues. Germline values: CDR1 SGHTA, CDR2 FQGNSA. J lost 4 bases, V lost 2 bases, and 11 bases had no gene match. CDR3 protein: CASSLTAGVGASDTQYF. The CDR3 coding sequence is TGTGCCAGCAGCTTAACAGCGGGGGTGGGGGCGTCAGATACGCAGTATTTT.

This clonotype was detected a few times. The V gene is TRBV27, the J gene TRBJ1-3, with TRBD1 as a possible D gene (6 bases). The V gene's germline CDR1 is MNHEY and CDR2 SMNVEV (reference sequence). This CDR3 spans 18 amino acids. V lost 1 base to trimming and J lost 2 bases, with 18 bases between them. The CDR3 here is CASSLFPPRDTTGNTIYF. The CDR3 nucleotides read TGTGCCAGCAGTTTATTTCCCCCTCGGGACACCACTGGAAACACCATATATTTT.

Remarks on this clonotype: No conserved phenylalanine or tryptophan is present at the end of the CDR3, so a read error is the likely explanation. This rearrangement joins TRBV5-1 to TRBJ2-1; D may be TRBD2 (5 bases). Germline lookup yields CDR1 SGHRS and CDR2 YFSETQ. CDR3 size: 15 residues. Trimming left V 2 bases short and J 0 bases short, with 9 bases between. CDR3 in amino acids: CASSFSGSSYNEQFL. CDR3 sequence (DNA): TGCGCCAGCAGCTTCAGCGGTAGCTCCTACAATGAGCAGTTCCTC.

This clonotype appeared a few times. The CDR3 DNA reads TGTGCCAGCAGCCGTCAGGGGAGTCAGGACGAGCAGTACTTC. Translated: CASSRQGSQDEQYF. The chain couples TRBV7-2 to TRBJ2-5; possibly TRBD1 for D (6 bases). The end of the DNA aligns better with TRBJ2-7, so the J call may be wrong. Germline lookup yields CDR1 SGHTA and CDR2 FQGNSA. The length of the CDR3 is 14 residues.

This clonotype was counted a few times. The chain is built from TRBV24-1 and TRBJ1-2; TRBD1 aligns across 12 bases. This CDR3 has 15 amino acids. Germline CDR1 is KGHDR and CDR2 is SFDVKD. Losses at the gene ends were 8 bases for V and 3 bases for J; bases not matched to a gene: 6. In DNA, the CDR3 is TGTGCCACCAAGGGACAGGGGGCTGATTACTATGGCTACACCTTC. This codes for CATKGQGADYYGYTF.

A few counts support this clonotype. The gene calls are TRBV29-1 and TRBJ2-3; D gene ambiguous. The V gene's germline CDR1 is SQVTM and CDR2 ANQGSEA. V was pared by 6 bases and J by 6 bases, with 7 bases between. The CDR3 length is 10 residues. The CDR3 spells CSVGEDTQYF. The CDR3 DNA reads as TGCAGCGTAGGAGAGGATACGCAGTATTTT.

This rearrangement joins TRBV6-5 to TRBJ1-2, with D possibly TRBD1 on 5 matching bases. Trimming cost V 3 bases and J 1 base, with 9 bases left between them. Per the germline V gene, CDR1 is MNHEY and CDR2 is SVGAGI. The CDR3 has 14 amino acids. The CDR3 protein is CASSYQGLNYGYTF. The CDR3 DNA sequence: TGTGCCAGCAGTTATCAGGGACTTAACTATGGCTACACCTTC.

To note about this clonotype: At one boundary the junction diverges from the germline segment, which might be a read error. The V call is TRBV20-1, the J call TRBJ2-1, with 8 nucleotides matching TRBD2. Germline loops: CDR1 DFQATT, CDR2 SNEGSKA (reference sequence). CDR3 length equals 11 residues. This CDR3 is CSAPWTSHRRF. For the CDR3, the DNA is TGCAGTGCTCCGTGGACTAGCCATCGACGCTTC.

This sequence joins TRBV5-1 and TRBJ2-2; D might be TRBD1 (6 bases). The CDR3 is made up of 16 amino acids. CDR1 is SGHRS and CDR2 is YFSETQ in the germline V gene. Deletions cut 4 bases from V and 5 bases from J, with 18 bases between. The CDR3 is CASSKSGTFGTGELFF. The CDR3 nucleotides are TGCGCCAGCAGCAAGTCAGGGACATTTGGAACCGGGGAGCTGTTTTTT.

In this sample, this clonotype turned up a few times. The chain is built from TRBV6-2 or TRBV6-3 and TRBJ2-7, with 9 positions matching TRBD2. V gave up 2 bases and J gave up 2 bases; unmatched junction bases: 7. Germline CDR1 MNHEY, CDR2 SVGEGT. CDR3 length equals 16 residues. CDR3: CASSYAETSGPYEQYF. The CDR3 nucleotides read TGTGCCAGCAGTTACGCGGAGACTAGCGGACCCTACGAGCAGTACTTC.

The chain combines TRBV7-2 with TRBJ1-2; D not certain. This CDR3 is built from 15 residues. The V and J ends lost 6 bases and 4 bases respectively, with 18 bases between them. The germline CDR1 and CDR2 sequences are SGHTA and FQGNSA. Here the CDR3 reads CASSLTRTVGYGYTF. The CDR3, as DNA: TGTGCCAGCAGTTTAACCCGGACGGTGGGCTATGGCTACACCTTC. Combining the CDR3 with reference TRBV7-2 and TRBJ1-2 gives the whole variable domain GAGVSQSPSNKVTEKGKDVELRCDPISGHTALYWYRQSLGQGLEFLIYFQGNSAPDKSGLPSDRFSAERTGGSVSTLTIQRTQQEDSAVYLCASSLTRTVGYGYTFGSGTRLTVV.